The present TCR beta chain was sequenced within a study of MAIT cells during Salmonella Paratyphi A infection (dated by TCRdb to the late 2010s). Broadly, across the study: Adult volunteers aged 18 to 60 ingested a single dose of 1-5x10^3 CFU of S. Paratyphi A strain NVGH308. Starting at diagnosis, the diagnosed volunteers took ciprofloxacin 500 mg twice daily for 14 days. The paper's findings and limits, for the study overall: The availability of volunteer samples limited the sample sizes, but these sizes were considered adequate to detect differences between groups. Space occupied by over-represented MAIT clonotypes fell significantly from baseline to mid-infection (roughly 0.17 to 0.10), with no significant post-infection difference. More expansion or contraction among the top five MAIT clonotypes was shown in diagnosed volunteers than in healthy controls (0.53 versus 0.13), suggesting infection-driven repertoire reshaping. MAIT TRBV usage was found to be oligoclonal, with TRBV20 and TRBV6 favoured, and appeared to be unchanged by infection.

The time point label, as the study defines it: before S. Paratyphi A challenge (baseline). Using flow cytometry, MAIT cells, defined as Valpha7.2+ CD161+ T cells, were identified and sorted. In six volunteers who developed enteric fever after controlled oral challenge with live Salmonella Paratyphi A, circulating MAIT cell TCRbeta repertoires were profiled over time. MAIT cell samples were contributed by each diagnosed volunteer at pre-infection, mid-infection and post-infection timepoints. A diagnosis of enteric fever required Paratyphi A bacteremia and/or a persistent fever above 38 degrees C that lasted more than 12 hours. Challenged volunteers were diagnosed with infection sometime between day 4 and day 7 after challenge. For RNA extraction, between roughly 4,500 and 10,000 MAIT cells from each sample were sorted straight into RNAqueous-Micro lysis buffer. Lymphoprep gradient centrifugation was used to isolate peripheral blood mononuclear cells from blood samples and leukocyte cones. A BD FACSAria Fusion or BD FACSAria III sorter was used for cell sorting.

The library was prepared using 5' RACE. TCRbeta was amplified by two rounds of PCR with Phusion High-Fidelity polymerase, and sample-specific barcodes were added in the primers. TCRbeta libraries were generated by template-switch cDNA synthesis with SMARTScribe reverse transcriptase and a TRBC-specific primer. The barcoded samples were pooled and then prepared using the NEBNext Ultra DNA Library Prep Kit for Illumina. Sequencing of the libraries took place on an Illumina MiSeq using the MiSeq reagent kit v2, 300 cycles. Per the original workflow: Jemultiplexer was used to demultiplex reads by barcode, and MiTCR with default parameters handled the alignment. VDJtools removed non-functional sequences, and clonotypes were defined by amino acid sequence, with clonotype frequencies based on assigned sequence reads. Clonal space homeostasis binned clonotypes by frequency as over-represented (0.05-1), large, medium and small. The public reads were reprocessed in TCRdb via fastp at Q25 and MiXCR, keeping in-frame beta chains. Each CDR3 protein appears once, grouped with its most common genes and DNA. The V and J calls shown here were made by TCRdb, not taken from the authors' results. For this sample the table gives hundreds of distinct CDR3 sequences, of which around 35% were detected only once. More than 35% of the sample belongs to the ten largest clones.

Via the germline V gene, CDR1 is SGHNT and CDR2 YENEEA. CDR3 length: 15 amino acids, cysteine to phenylalanine. Only the CDR3 part of the read is kept: 45 bases, read in frame from the first base. Points on this clonotype: Its antigen is still unknown. This could be a read error, since a much larger clone is one nucleotide away.

The V and J segments used are TRBV11-3 and TRBJ2-5; the D gene is perhaps TRBD1 or TRBD2, each of them matching over 5 bases. The input for sequencing was MAIT cells from blood, taken at the first sampling point of the challenge study. This clonotype originated in a person aged 18 to 70 who was deliberately infected with Salmonella Paratyphi A in a paratyphoid fever challenge study. The DNA sequence follows: TGTGCCTGCAGTCCCGGGACGACGCCGCAAGAGACCCAGTACTTC. Translation gives CACSPGTTPQETQYF.